One T cell receptor beta chain is described in this entry. These data are taken from a study of blood T cell repertoires in COVID-19. Looking at the study overall: The United States, Italy and Spain were the sources of the acute and convalescent COVID-19 samples. In each case, the material was cDNA or gDNA derived from T cells, B-cell-depleted T cells, or PBMCs.

Germline loops: CDR1 MNHNS, CDR2 SASEGT. CDR3 length: 15 residues. V dropped 2 bases and J dropped 4 bases, with 14 bases sitting between them. Original handling: Amplifying reference gene primers gave estimates of nucleated cell counts. Repertoires were generated with immunoSEQ multiplex PCR, while TCRdb's copy carries only in-frame clones and drops some. The DNA was the basis for D and trimming; V, J and clone size are from that table. Of more than 95,000 clones listed, approximately 84% are singletons. The chain employs TRBV6-1 and TRBJ1-1; D call uncertain. The origin of this receptor is a man aged 65 to 85 with active or convalescent COVID-19. The sample taken for sequencing was peripheral blood. CDR3 sequence: CASSENLAVGTEAFF. The DNA for the CDR3 is TGTGCCAGCAGTGAAAACCTCGCGGTCGGCACTGAAGCTTTCTTT.